The present T cell receptor (beta chain) was sequenced within a study of beta chain features in type 1 diabetes. Expressed TCRB transcripts were sequenced because the entire RNA isolate underwent reverse transcription. Assay used: immunoSEQ multiplex PCR; TCRdb lists only in-frame clones, some missing. The table shows fewer than 900,000 clones, with around a sixth occurring only once. This CDR3 spans 16 amino acids. The germline V gene encodes CDR1 LGHNA and CDR2 YSLEER. The V end lost 1 base, the J end lost 3 bases, and 14 bases lay between the germline ends. This clonotype originated in a woman aged 18-30 years in good health. The genes are TRBV4-3 and TRBJ2-3, with a tentative D call TRBD2 (5 bases). Sequenced material: naive CD4+ T cells from blood. The chain's CDR3 is CASSQGADLGTDTQYF. CDR3 DNA: TGCGCCAGCAGCCAAGGAGCGGATCTGGGGACAGATACGCAGTATTTT.